The T cell receptor (beta chain) described here comes from a study of technical replicates of blood from a handful of donors. TCRdb's copy holds only in-frame clones and misses some; the assay was immunoSEQ multiplex PCR. The repertoire includes fewer than 85,000 clones, roughly 94% of them detected once, and less than 0.3% sits in the top ten. The sample comprised T cells isolated from PBMCs. This TCR derives from a human donor in good health.

The CDR3 loop reads CATSPPPQKMVEKLFF. CDR3 bases: TGTGCCACCAGCCCGCCGCCCCAGAAGATGGTCGAAAAACTGTTTTTT. The chain links TRBV15 to TRBJ1-4; D is unresolved. Germline assignment: CDR1 LNHNV and CDR2 YYDKDF (reference sequence). The CDR3 runs to 16 residues. V shed 5 bases and J shed 8 bases, with 21 bases lying between them.